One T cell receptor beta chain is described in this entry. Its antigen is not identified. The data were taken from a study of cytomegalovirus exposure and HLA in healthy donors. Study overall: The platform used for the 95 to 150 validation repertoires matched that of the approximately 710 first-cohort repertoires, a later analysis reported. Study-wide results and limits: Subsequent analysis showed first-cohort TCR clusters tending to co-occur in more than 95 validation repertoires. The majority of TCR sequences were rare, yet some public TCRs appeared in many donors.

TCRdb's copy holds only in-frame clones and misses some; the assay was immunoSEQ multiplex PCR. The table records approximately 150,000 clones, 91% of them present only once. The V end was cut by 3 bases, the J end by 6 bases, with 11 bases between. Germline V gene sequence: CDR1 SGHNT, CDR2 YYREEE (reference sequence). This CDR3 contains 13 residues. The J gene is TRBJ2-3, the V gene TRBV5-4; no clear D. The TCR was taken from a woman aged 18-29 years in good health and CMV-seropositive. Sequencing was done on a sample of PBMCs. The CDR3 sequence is CASSSEPNDTQYF. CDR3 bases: TGTGCCAGCAGCTCCGAGCCGAATGATACGCAGTATTTT.